The rows below give T cell receptor beta chains drawn from one sample of a study of CD8+ T cells in alopecia areata. Generated by immunoSEQ multiplex PCR, the TCRdb table keeps only in-frame clones and is missing some. The sample includes around 140,000 clones, more than 85% of them seen just once. Specimen: CD8+ T cells sorted from blood, collected at week 4, from a patient treated with tofacitinib. These receptors were collected from a human donor with alopecia areata. The CDR3 runs from the conserved cysteine through the conserved F or W. The order of the fields is D gene, V gene, J gene, CDR3 protein. A D gene is named only where the DNA matches it firmly.

NA	TRBV27	TRBJ2-7	CASSIASSYEQYF
TRBD2	TRBV6-5	TRBJ2-5	CASSYSGSRETQYF
TRBD1	TRBV9	TRBJ1-4	CASSGGTGQEKLFF
TRBD1	TRBV15	TRBJ2-7	CATSTQTGTYEQYF
NA	TRBV4-1	TRBJ2-4	CASSQPRLDRDAGIQYF
NA	TRBV30	TRBJ2-1	CAWRTGRNEQFF
TRBD1	TRBV7-9	TRBJ1-1	CASSFPTGEVSTEAFF
NA	TRBV7-6	TRBJ2-7	CASSLGGGYSSYEQYF
TRBD2	TRBV29-1	TRBJ2-7	CSVLAGASSYEQYF
TRBD2	TRBV11-1	TRBJ2-1	CASSLTGLSWRSSYNEQFF
NA	TRBV7-6	TRBJ2-2	CASSLTGEELFF
TRBD1	TRBV9	TRBJ1-2	CASSGDSLARGYTF
NA	TRBV7-9	TRBJ2-2	CASSATLSDSYTGELFF
TRBD2	TRBV7-9	TRBJ2-3	CASSILPSGSYTQYF
NA	TRBV5-1	TRBJ2-2	CASSFCSRHSGTGELFF
NA	TRBV29-1	TRBJ1-1	CSSSALGTEAFF
NA	TRBV15	TRBJ2-7	CATSGLRTVYEQYF
NA	TRBV20-1	TRBJ2-3	CSGWGNYTQYF
NA	TRBV7-2	TRBJ2-5	CASSYQREQETQYF
TRBD2	TRBV29-1	TRBJ2-7	CSVVPGLVNSYEQYF
TRBD2	TRBV6-4	TRBJ2-1	CASRTVAGDGNEQFF
TRBD2	TRBV7-6	TRBJ2-1	CASSLDASGNEQFF
TRBD2	TRBV9	TRBJ2-3	CASSVVELARDTQYF
NA	TRBV5-1	TRBJ2-7	CASSPKYDEQYF
NA	TRBV27	TRBJ2-2	CASSLAFSAGELFF
NA	TRBV5-4	TRBJ1-5	CASSFTGTGSNQPQHF
NA	TRBV27	TRBJ2-1	CASSLSGNAYNEQFF
TRBD1	TRBV7-6	TRBJ2-7	CASSSEPGQGISGEQYF
TRBD1	TRBV7-8	TRBJ2-3	CASSFHRTGAFTDTQYF